The 12 T cell receptor beta chains presented below share a single source sample, sequenced in a study of T cell responses to AZD1222 COVID-19 vaccine. Clones were sequenced by immunoSEQ multiplex PCR, and TCRdb holds only the in-frame ones, with some missing. The sample holds roughly 86,000 clones; around 91% are singletons and the top ten take 30% to 35%. Sequences were derived from peripheral blood, sampled on day 0 of AZD1222 vaccination. The receptors stem from an adult in good health.

The rearrangement uses TRBV9 and TRBJ2-1; 11 bases map to TRBD2. In germline, CDR1 is SGDLS, CDR2 YYNGEE. This CDR3 is built from 15 residues. V lost 4 bases, J lost 8 bases, and 8 bases stayed unmatched. CDR3 region: CASSTLAGGGDEQFF. CDR3 nucleotide sequence: TGTGCCAGCAGCACATTAGCGGGAGGGGGCGATGAGCAGTTCTTC.

This clone has only one observation. J is TRBJ2-7 and V is TRBV9, with 12 bases that match TRBD2. CDR1 is SGDLS and CDR2 is YYNGEE in the germline V gene. V dropped 2 bases and J dropped 5; count of bases not matched to a gene: 5. The CDR3 length is 15 residues. For the CDR3, the DNA is TGTGCCAGCAGCGTGACTAGCGGGAGACTGGACGAGCAGTACTTC. Encoded protein: CASSVTSGRLDEQYF.

V gene TRBV12-3 or TRBV12-4 combines with J gene TRBJ1-1, with D possibly matching TRBD1 (6 bases). Trimming left V 6 bases short and J 12 bases short, with 20 bases between. The CDR3 contains 13 residues. The CDR3 nucleotides are TGTGCCAGCAGATCGTCAGGGGCCGGGTCCCCTTTCTTT. The encoded protein is CASRSSGAGSPFF.

CDR3 sequence reads: CASVSRTGGTSYEQYF. For the CDR3, the DNA is TGTGCCAGCGTGTCTAGGACGGGAGGGACCTCCTACGAGCAGTACTTC. The V and J genes are TRBV28 and TRBJ2-7, with 8 bases that match TRBD2. The V and J ends lost 8 bases and 0 bases, in that order; junction bases with no gene match: 12. CDR3 length: 16 residues. Germline assignment: CDR1 MDHEN and CDR2 SYDVKM.

The chain is built from TRBV7-8 and TRBJ2-1, with 7 bases that match TRBD2. Germline V gene lookup returns CDR1 SGHVS and CDR2 FQNEAQ. J was trimmed by 3 bases and V by 3 bases; bases with no gene match: 8. The CDR3 totals 16 residues. In DNA form, the CDR3 reads TGTGCCAGCAGCTTTTGGGCGGGAGAGGTCTACAATGAGCAGTTCTTC. The encoded protein is CASSFWAGEVYNEQFF.

The rearrangement joins TRBV7-3 to TRBJ2-1; no definite D call. In germline, CDR1 is SGHTA, CDR2 FQGTGA. V lost 4 bases to trimming and J lost 5 bases, with 9 bases between them. This CDR3 comprises 13 residues. The CDR3 coding sequence is TGTGCCAGCAGCTCTCCAGTAAACAATGAGCAGTTCTTC. It specifies CASSSPVNNEQFF.

This rearrangement joins TRBV29-1 to TRBJ2-7; D remains unclear. Per germline, CDR1 SQVTM and CDR2 ANQGSEA. There are 14 residues in the CDR3. Trimming left V 0 bases short and J 6 bases short, with 15 bases between. The CDR3 here is CSVEDPGSQTEQYF. The CDR3 region has the DNA TGCAGCGTTGAAGATCCCGGGTCCCAGACCGAGCAGTACTTC.

The gene calls are TRBV7-5 and TRBJ2-7; the DNA was not compared with TRBD2, the D call given in the table. TRBV7-5 is termed a pseudogene. The CDR3 spans 17 residues. In DNA, the CDR3 is TGTGTCAGAAGCCCTCCCTGGCTAGCGGGAGGCTATCCTGAGCAGTACTTC. It is translated as CVRSPPWLAGGYPEQYF.

The DNA for the CDR3 is TGTGCCAGCAGCCCAATAGCGGGGGTTGAAGCTTTCTTT. Its protein product is CASSPIAGVEAFF. The chain recombines TRBV3-1 (or the pseudogene TRBV3-2) with TRBJ1-1; D may be TRBD1 (5 bases). CDR1 and CDR2 from the germline V gene are LGHDT and YNNKEL (reference sequence). The ends were cut back, 4 bases at V and 7 bases at J, with 13 bases in the middle. The CDR3 is 13 amino acids.

The chain carries TRBV2 and TRBJ2-3, with unresolved D. Germline V lookup: CDR1 SNHLY, CDR2 FYNNEI. The CDR3 consists of 13 residues. Trimming shortened V by 4 bases and J by 4 bases, and 9 bases separated the two germline ends. The CDR3 bases are TGTGCCAGCAGTGTTCAAGGGCCAGATACGCAGTATTTT. The encoded protein is CASSVQGPDTQYF.

This clone appeared once. The V and J genes are TRBV3-1 (or the pseudogene TRBV3-2) and TRBJ2-3; 8 nucleotides line up with TRBD1. There are 14 residues in the CDR3. J gave up 5 bases and V 5 bases, and 6 bases lay outside the gene matches. Germline lookup yields CDR1 LGHDT and CDR2 YNNKEL (reference sequence). The CDR3 region has the DNA TGTGCCAGCAGCGACGGGACAGGCGGAGATACGCAGTATTTT. Protein product: CASSDGTGGDTQYF.

The rearrangement joins TRBV11-2 to TRBJ1-4; D unresolved. The CDR3 contains 14 residues. The germline V gene has CDR1 SGHAT and CDR2 FQNNGV. Trimming pared 0 bases from V and 8 bases from J, leaving 10 bases between. The CDR3 here is CASSLDQIREKLFF. The CDR3 coding sequence is TGTGCCAGCAGCTTAGATCAGATCCGGGAAAAACTGTTTTTT.